This is a list of T cell receptor beta chains from one sample in a study of cytomegalovirus exposure and HLA in healthy donors. Assay used: immunoSEQ multiplex PCR; TCRdb lists only in-frame clones, some missing. Its clone listing holds about 200,000 clones. The sample was PBMCs. These receptor sequences come from a boy between 5 and 17 years old in good health and CMV-seronegative. Both conserved end residues are part of each CDR3. The D gene is left open where the match is weak.

d_gene,v_gene,j_gene,CDR3aa,CDR3nt
.,TRBV18,TRBJ2-2,CASSPRSGDPAHTGELFF,TGTGCCAGCTCACCCCGCAGCGGCGATCCAGCACACACCGGGGAGCTGTTTTTT
TRBD1,TRBV5-1,TRBJ1-2,CASSLGGLWGQPPSNYGYTF,TGCGCCAGCAGCTTGGGAGGCCTATGGGGACAGCCTCCTTCTAACTATGGCTACACCTTC
.,TRBV7-9,TRBJ1-1,CASRPRGPEAFF,TGTGCCAGCCGCCCCCGCGGCCCTGAAGCTTTCTTT
.,TRBV20-1,TRBJ2-7,CSAKETYEQYF,TGCAGTGCCAAGGAGACCTACGAGCAGTACTTC
TRBD2,TRBV7-9,TRBJ2-3,CASSLETSGSTDTQYF,TGTGCCAGCAGCTTAGAGACTAGCGGTAGCACAGATACGCAGTATTTT
.,TRBV14,TRBJ1-1,CASSQTQGLNTEAFF,TGTGCCAGCAGCCAGACACAGGGCTTGAACACTGAAGCTTTCTTT
TRBD2,TRBV4-2,TRBJ2-1,CASSQPGLAGGHNEQFF,TGTGCCAGCAGCCAACCGGGACTAGCGGGGGGACATAATGAGCAGTTCTTC
.,TRBV20-1,TRBJ1-1,CSARGQTEAFF,TGCAGTGCTAGAGGGCAGACTGAAGCTTTCTTT
TRBD1,TRBV29-1,TRBJ2-7,CSVNTHRGFGPYEQYF,TGCAGCGTTAATACCCACAGGGGATTTGGGCCCTACGAGCAGTACTTC
TRBD1,TRBV28,TRBJ1-1,CASSLTTGGSEAFF,TGTGCCAGCAGTCTCACGACAGGGGGCTCTGAAGCTTTCTTT
.,TRBV27,TRBJ2-1,CASSLVGNEQFF,TGTGCCAGCAGTTTGGTCGGCAATGAGCAGTTCTTC
TRBD1,TRBV30,TRBJ1-1,CAWSAGTGDEAFF,TGTGCCTGGAGTGCCGGGACAGGGGATGAAGCTTTCTTT
.,TRBV7-2,TRBJ2-7,CASSYAGSSYEQYF,TGTGCCAGCAGCTACGCCGGGAGCTCCTACGAGCAGTACTTC
.,TRBV11-3,TRBJ1-1,CASSSTGNTEAFF,TGTGCCAGCAGCTCTACAGGGAACACTGAAGCTTTCTTT
.,TRBV7-2,TRBJ2-3,CASSADSYTQYF,TGTGCCAGCAGCGCGGACTCTTATACGCAGTATTTT
.,TRBV18,TRBJ1-5,CASSSGSEPQHF,TGTGCCAGCTCCTCAGGGTCGGAGCCCCAGCATTTT
.,TRBV27,TRBJ1-2,CASSRSGTGNYGYTF,TGTGCCAGCAGCCGAAGCGGGACGGGGAACTATGGCTACACCTTC
.,TRBV4-2,TRBJ1-5,CASSQDQSGGNQPQHF,TGTGCCAGCAGCCAAGATCAGTCGGGAGGCAATCAGCCCCAGCATTTT
.,TRBV28,TRBJ1-1,CASKPAGVGMNTEAFF,TGTGCCAGCAAACCCGCAGGGGTAGGCATGAACACTGAAGCTTTCTTT
.,TRBV5-1,TRBJ2-5,CASSLEEVEGGETQYF,TGCGCCAGCAGCTTGGAGGAGGTCGAGGGCGGAGAGACCCAGTACTTC
.,TRBV6-5,TRBJ1-5,CASSRSRGNQPQHF,TGTGCCAGCAGTCGTTCGAGGGGGAATCAGCCCCAGCATTTT
.,TRBV6-5,TRBJ2-7,CASSRRDYYEREQYF,TGTGCCAGCAGCCGCAGGGATTACTACGAACGCGAGCAGTACTTC
TRBD1,TRBV19,TRBJ2-1,CASSKGTGDEQFF,TGTGCCAGTAGTAAGGGGACAGGGGATGAGCAGTTCTTC
.,TRBV30,TRBJ1-1,CAWSLGGNTEAFF,TGTGCCTGGAGTCTCGGGGGGAACACTGAAGCTTTCTTT
.,TRBV11-2,TRBJ1-2,CASSGGRGETHGYTF,TGTGCCAGCAGCGGGGGACGGGGGGAGACGCATGGCTACACCTTC
TRBD1,TRBV10-3,TRBJ2-7,CAISKTGYEQYF,TGTGCCATCAGTAAGACAGGGTACGAGCAGTACTTC
TRBD2,TRBV9,TRBJ2-5,CASSLGTSGGFGTQYF,TGTGCCAGCAGCTTGGGGACTAGCGGGGGGTTCGGGACCCAGTACTTC
.,TRBV18,TRBJ1-2,CASSPTLGEYYGYTF,TGTGCCAGCTCCCCCACCTTGGGAGAATACTATGGCTACACCTTC
.,TRBV7-3,TRBJ2-6,CASSLSPGHSGANVLTF,TGTGCCAGCAGCTTATCCCCGGGACACTCTGGGGCCAACGTCCTGACTTTC
TRBD2,TRBV4-1,TRBJ2-1,CASSQVGGGANEQFF,TGCGCCAGCAGCCAAGTAGGCGGGGGGGCTAATGAGCAGTTCTTC
TRBD2,TRBV27,TRBJ2-1,CASSLDGGGAWNEQFF,TGTGCCAGCAGTTTAGACGGCGGGGGGGCCTGGAATGAGCAGTTCTTC
.,TRBV7-9,TRBJ1-4,CASTPPADGKLFF,TGTGCCAGCACCCCCCCCGCGGATGGAAAACTGTTTTTT
TRBD2,TRBV4-3,TRBJ2-3,CASSQGLAGESTDTQYF,TGCGCCAGCAGCCAAGGCCTAGCGGGGGAAAGCACAGATACGCAGTATTTT
.,TRBV30,TRBJ1-2,CACLLGAEGYTF,TGTGCCTGTCTATTGGGGGCGGAGGGCTACACCTTC
TRBD2,TRBV11-1,TRBJ2-3,CASSLPPAGGWNTQYF,TGTGCCAGCAGCTTACCCCCAGCGGGGGGTTGGAATACGCAGTATTTT
.,TRBV7-3,TRBJ1-1,CASSRGQNTEAFF,TGTGCCAGCTCCAGGGGACAGAACACTGAAGCTTTCTTT
TRBD1,TRBV28,TRBJ2-7,CASSPFTGTGDEQYF,TGTGCCAGCAGCCCTTTTACCGGGACAGGGGACGAGCAGTACTTC
.,TRBV9,TRBJ2-7,CASSVGGLVSYEQYF,TGTGCCAGCAGCGTAGGTGGACTGGTATCCTACGAGCAGTACTTC
.,TRBV9,TRBJ2-3,CASSVRGADTQYF,TGTGCCAGCAGCGTACGAGGCGCAGATACGCAGTATTTT
TRBD2,TRBV7-6,TRBJ2-2,CASSLGLRTGELFF,TGTGCCAGCAGCTTGGGACTACGAACCGGGGAGCTGTTTTTT
.,TRBV4-3,TRBJ1-2,CASSQGISRVYSYTF,TGCGCCAGCAGCCAAGGAATTTCCAGGGTTTATAGCTACACCTTC
.,TRBV2,TRBJ1-1,CASSEFEQAIEAFF,TGTGCCAGCAGTGAATTTGAACAGGCGATTGAAGCTTTCTTT
.,TRBV2,TRBJ2-2,CASNRNAGELFF,TGTGCCAGCAATAGAAACGCCGGGGAGCTGTTTTTT
TRBD2,TRBV19,TRBJ2-7,CASSIVYGAGTSMYEQYF,TGTGCCAGTAGTATAGTCTATGGTGCGGGGACTAGCATGTACGAGCAGTACTTC
TRBD1,TRBV7-9,TRBJ2-7,CASSPGTVIYEQYF,TGTGCCAGCAGCCCCGGGACAGTCATTTACGAGCAGTACTTC
.,TRBV12-5,TRBJ2-7,CASLGENGEQYF,TGTGCTAGTCTTGGCGAGAACGGGGAGCAGTACTTC
TRBD1,TRBV19,TRBJ1-1,CASSGQGNTEAFF,TGTGCCAGTAGTGGACAGGGGAACACTGAAGCTTTCTTT
.,TRBV5-1,TRBJ2-5,CASSPPGWETQYF,TGCGCCAGCAGCCCCCCAGGTTGGGAGACCCAGTACTTC
.,TRBV6-5,TRBJ1-2,CASSYWLAAGHYGYTF,TGTGCCAGCAGTTACTGGCTGGCCGCGGGGCACTATGGCTACACCTTC
TRBD1,TRBV19,TRBJ1-2,CASTVRGANYGYTF,TGTGCCAGTACCGTCAGGGGGGCTAACTATGGCTACACCTTC
.,TRBV9,TRBJ2-5,CASSVGEEGQETQYF,TGTGCCAGCAGCGTAGGGGAAGAGGGACAAGAGACCCAGTACTTC